This TCR beta chain was sequenced in a study of cytomegalovirus exposure and HLA in healthy donors. This CDR3 has 14 amino acids. Germline V gene lookup returns CDR1 MGHRA and CDR2 YSYEKL. V lost 0 bases and J 6 bases, leaving 11 bases between the germline ends. Study conclusions and caveats: Among the sequence variants, a highly shared cluster was likely an artifact of sequencing. Later analysis placed DRB1 highest and HLA-C lowest in TCR association rates, which differed by HLA locus.

The PCR employed 60 Vbeta primers together with 13 Jbeta primers. Method: immunoSEQ multiplex PCR; TCRdb's copy keeps in-frame clones and lacks some. The table has around 130,000 clones, about four fifths seen once. Regarding this clone: Its target is unknown.

The receptor was derived from a woman in her thirties or forties in good health and CMV-seronegative. Sequenced: PBMCs. This rearrangement joins TRBV4-1 to TRBJ1-2, with a possible D match to TRBD1 (5 bases). Here the CDR3 DNA reads TGCGCCAGCAGCCAAGAGGGCAGGGTACATGGCTACACCTTC. Translated, it gives CASSQEGRVHGYTF.